This passage covers 15 T cell receptor beta chains from one sample sequenced in a study of regulatory T cells in long-lasting Graves disease. Time point here: persistent/refractory GD, antithyroid drugs over 5 years with positive TRAb. TCR sequences were obtained from RNA taken from PBMCs. Construction of TCR beta libraries relied on iRepertoire HTBI primers and on Arm-PCR targeting CDR3 regions. Via MiXCR, TCRdb re-called the multiplex PCR reads, giving one row per CDR3 protein. The table lists fewer than 400,000 distinct CDR3 sequences, roughly 21% of them singletons. This sample comprised peripheral blood mononuclear cells (PBMCs), obtained when the disease was refractory, from a patient treated with antithyroid drugs. Every receptor here comes from a female donor with Graves disease.

This clonotype has ten or more counts. The chain is built from TRBV6-2 or TRBV6-3 and TRBJ2-5; 11 bases are a match to TRBD2. V was clipped by 4 bases and J by 5 bases; unmatched bases: 9. This CDR3 has 16 residues. Germline CDR1 is MNHEY and CDR2 is SVGEGT. This CDR3 is CASSLTGTSGLETQYF. The CDR3 DNA sequence: TGTGCCAGCAGTTTAACCGGGACTAGCGGTTTGGAGACCCAGTACTTC.

As to this clonotype: Its ends do not fully match the called genes, so a read error is possible. CDR3 DNA: TGTGCCAGTAGTATTGCTGGGGGGATACAAGAGACCCGGTACTTC. It is translated as CASSIAGGIQETRYF. V gene TRBV19 combines with J gene TRBJ2-5; D is possibly TRBD2 (6 bases). The CDR3 extends over 15 amino acids. The germline CDR1 and CDR2 sequences are LNHDA and SQIVND (reference sequence).

This clonotype has ten or more counts. The germline gene is not matched at one end of the junction; a read error may be the cause. The CDR3 DNA reads as TGTGCCAGCAACCAAGTCGGGAACTATGGCTACACCTTC. Translation: CASNQVGNYGYTF. The chain is built from TRBV3-1 and TRBJ1-2; no clear D gene. The CDR3 contains 13 residues. The V gene's germline CDR1 is LGHDT and CDR2 YNNKEL (reference sequence).

This clonotype turned up a few times. This chain links TRBV12-5 with TRBJ1-1, with D possibly TRBD1 on 5 matching bases. From germline, CDR1 is LGHNT and CDR2 FRNRAP. Trimming shortened V by 1 base and J by 7 bases, and 7 bases separated the two germline ends. The CDR3 covers 12 residues. CDR3 loop: CASGLGQSEAFF. The CDR3 DNA reads TGTGCTAGTGGTTTGGGACAGAGTGAAGCTTTCTTT.

Points on this clonotype: Since a much larger clone is just one base distant, this may be a read error. The genes are TRBV27 and TRBJ1-2, with 7 bases fitting TRBD1. The germline CDR1 and CDR2 sequences are MNHEY and SMNVEV (reference sequence). V was clipped by 5 bases and J by 4 bases; unmatched bases: 10. This CDR3 spans 15 amino acids. CDR3 DNA sequence: TGTGCCAGCAGTGATTTGAACAGGGGTGCCTATGGCTACACCTTC. Translating gives CASSDLNRGAYGYTF.

At least ten counts were recorded for this clonotype. The chain joins TRBV7-2 to TRBJ2-7; TRBD2 matches at 11 bases. V trimming: 3 bases; J trimming: 0 bases; junction bases outside the gene matches: 7. Germline loops: CDR1 SGHTA, CDR2 FQGNSA. This CDR3 contains 17 residues. CDR3 sequence: CASSFLAGGTSSYEQYF. CDR3 bases: TGTGCCAGCAGCTTTCTAGCGGGGGGCACTAGCTCCTACGAGCAGTACTTC. Supplemented by reference TRBV7-2 and TRBJ2-7, the full variable domain reads GAGVSQSPSNKVTEKGKDVELRCDPISGHTALYWYRQSLGQGLEFLIYFQGNSAPDKSGLPSDRFSAERTGGSVSTLTIQRTQQEDSAVYLCASSFLAGGTSSYEQYFGPGTRLTVT.

The gene calls are TRBV4-3 and TRBJ1-1; 7 bases map to TRBD1. With 3 bases clipped from V and 2 bases from J, the junction kept 6 bases outside the gene matches. Germline V gene lookup returns CDR1 LGHNA and CDR2 YSLEER. The CDR3 is 15 amino acids. CDR3 in amino acids: CASSQSTGVNTEAFF. CDR3 bases: TGCGCCAGCAGCCAGAGCACAGGGGTTAACACTGAAGCTTTCTTT.

Only one count was recorded for this clonotype. The junction does not match germline at one end; this may be a read error. The V and J genes are TRBV6-1 and TRBJ2-3; 11 bases agree with TRBD2. The CDR3 has 16 residues. Germline V gene sequence: CDR1 MNHNS, CDR2 SASEGT. Here the CDR3 reads CTSSETSGSATDTQYF. The CDR3, as DNA: TGTACCAGCAGTGAAACTAGCGGGAGTGCCACAGATACGCAGTATTTT.

The chain joins TRBV4-3 to TRBJ1-2, with D unclear. With 0 bases removed from V and 3 bases from J, the gap between germline ends came to 11 bases. CDR1 and CDR2 (germline): LGHNA, YSLEER. CDR3 length: 15 residues. The CDR3 reads CASSQDPTPYYGYTF. CDR3 sequence (DNA): TGCGCCAGCAGCCAAGACCCGACCCCGTACTATGGCTACACCTTC.

The sample holds many counts of this clonotype. This chain connects TRBV6-5 to TRBJ1-5; D is possibly TRBD1 (6 bases). V lost 4 bases and J lost 1, with 11 bases in between. The CDR3 contains 15 residues. CDR1 and CDR2 from the germline V gene are MNHEY and SVGAGI. In DNA, the CDR3 is TGTGCCAGCAGTTCGTGGGACACGAGCAATCAGCCCCAGCATTTT. Translating gives CASSSWDTSNQPQHF.

This clonotype was detected ten times or more. The rearrangement links TRBV12-3 or TRBV12-4 to TRBJ1-1; 8 bases line up with TRBD1. J lost 3 bases, V lost 7 bases, and 7 bases had no gene match. The CDR3 is made up of 14 amino acids. The CDR3 spells CASTMTGDYTEAFF. The DNA of the CDR3 is TGTGCCAGCACCATGACAGGGGATTACACTGAAGCTTTCTTT.

Comments on this clonotype: Just one base apart from a much larger clone, this may be a read error. Likely a read error: the CDR3 ends without its conserved phenylalanine or tryptophan. This chain's CDR3 is CASSASPYEQYL. As DNA, the CDR3 is TGTGCCAGCAGCGCAAGCCCCTACGAGCAGTACCTC. The chain carries TRBV27 and TRBJ2-7; the D is unclear. Germline CDR1 reads MNHEY; CDR2 reads SMNVEV (reference sequence). This CDR3 contains 12 residues. V lost 6 bases, J lost 2 bases, and 8 bases lay in between.

V and J are TRBV10-3 and TRBJ1-6; a possible D gene is TRBD1 (5 bases). The CDR3 is made up of 14 amino acids. Trimming removed 3 bases at V and 10 bases at J, with 13 bases between. Germline CDR1 reads ENHRY; CDR2 reads SYGVKD. The CDR3: CAISEVQGQSPLHF. CDR3 DNA sequence: TGTGCCATCAGTGAAGTTCAGGGTCAGTCACCCCTCCACTTT.

The chain recombines TRBV12-3 or TRBV12-4 with TRBJ1-6; 7 positions agree with TRBD1. The trim removed 6 bases at V and 9 bases at J, leaving 8 bases unmatched. The CDR3 loop spans 14 amino acids. The DNA of the CDR3 is TGTGCCAGCAGAGAAACAGGGGAGGCTTCACCCCTCCACTTT. It yields the protein CASRETGEASPLHF.

Notes on this clonotype: This clone may be a read error of a much larger clone one base away. The rearrangement uses TRBV20-1 and TRBJ1-2, with a weak D call TRBD1 (5 bases). Looked up from germline, CDR1 is DFQATT and CDR2 is SNEGSKA (reference sequence). This CDR3 region has 12 residues. The germline V and J ends were trimmed by 2 bases and 10 bases, with 14 bases remaining between them. Here the CDR3 DNA reads TGCAGTGCTAGAATGTCAGGGCTTGACTACACCTTC. It encodes CSARMSGLDYTF.